This TCR beta chain came from a study of shared clonotypes between healthy human individuals. The CDR3 consists of 15 residues. Trimming removed 0 bases from V and 5 bases from J, with 13 bases in between. In germline, CDR1 is SGHDT, CDR2 YYEEEE. Clones were read by immunoSEQ multiplex PCR, and TCRdb kept only the in-frame ones, dropping some. Of about 2 million clones in the sample, just under 95% were seen once. The naive CD8 subset, CD45RO-negative cells positively selected for CCR7, excluded terminally differentiated effector memory CD45RA+ cells. The clonotype was recovered from a man younger than 35 in good health. The sample consisted of naive CD8+ T cells sorted from blood. V and J are TRBV5-6 and TRBJ2-3; tentatively, D is TRBD1 (6 bases). The chain's CDR3 is CASSLAGAGQDTQYF. DNA of the CDR3: TGTGCCAGCAGCTTGGCAGGGGCGGGTCAAGATACGCAGTATTTT.